This TCR beta chain was recorded in a study of T cells in tuberculosis (dated by TCRdb to the late 2010s). Background on the whole study: The study combined CD1B tetramers and high-throughput TCR immunosequencing to characterize T cells specific for the mycobacterial lipid antigen glucose monomycolate (GMM).

As for this clone: Base qualities were left out, and no much larger clone turns up one base away.

What the work shows at the level of the full study, not this receptor alone: T cells binding the CD1B-GMM tetramer with low affinity may have been missed by the stringent sort gate.

TCR-alpha and TCR-beta chains were sequenced unpaired, so chain pairing information was not available. TCR libraries were generated with the immunoSEQ multiplex PCR assay, using TCR-beta and/or TCR-alpha/delta assays for each sample. The amplified TCR libraries were sequenced using the Illumina high-throughput platform. From the authors' description of their analysis: Clustering and dimensionality reduction were performed using pairwise TCRdist distances among GMM-specific receptors from ex vivo sorted or in vitro expanded T cells. Sequence motifs defined by gene usage and CDR3 content were tested for enrichment in tetramer-positive versus tetramer-negative populations. TCRdb holds this immuneACCESS table with in-frame rearrangements only. Some clones are missing; in checked studies, unresolved V genes explain under half, and the rest has no known cause. V and J calls and clone size come straight from that table; D and trimming were deduced from the DNA. This sample lists some 90,000 clones; approximately 90% were detected once. Of the sample, approximately 2% is held by the ten largest clones.

V lost 6 bases and J lost 8 bases; the stretch between them is 17 bases long. CDR1 and CDR2, looked up from the germline V gene, are MNHEY and SVGAGI. The CDR3 runs 14 amino acids, cysteine and phenylalanine included. Only the CDR3 part of the read is kept: 42 bases, read in frame from the first base. PBMC were thawed, rested overnight, stained with a GMM-loaded CD1B tetramer, a Live/Dead dye and anti-CD3, and then sorted on a FACS Aria II. CD1B tetramers were loaded with C32 glucose monomycolate purified from Rhodococcus equi. PBMC used for tetramer sorting had been depleted of CD14-expressing monocytes for a separate study before cryopreservation. From each donor, around 96,000 tetramer-negative cells were sorted and analyzed together with the tetramer-positive cells. Antigen-specific T cells were sorted from several healthy South African adults using GMM-loaded CD1B tetramers.

This TCR was sampled from an adult woman with latent tuberculosis. Sequenced material: CD1b-GMM tetramer-negative cells sorted from PBMCs. The cell subset or site tag for this specimen amounts to: T cells not binding CD1B-GMM tetramer, sorted from same donor. Rearrangement joined TRBV6-5 to TRBJ2-1, with the D gene uncertain. The CDR3: CASRPYPRRDEQFF. The DNA sequence is given as TGTGCCAGCAGACCTTATCCAAGACGGGATGAGCAGTTCTTC.